This T cell receptor beta chain was captured in a study of cytomegalovirus exposure and HLA in healthy donors. Study-level information: Genotyping showed roughly 76% of roughly 400 donors falling in the Caucasian-associated ancestry cluster. Study-wide results and caveats: What a later analysis reportedly showed was that an Asian-associated ancestry cluster had fewer N-insertions than the roughly 670-donor mean. An assumption of roughly uniform sequencing depth across donors underlay the presence/absence analyses.

The PCR employed 60 Vbeta primers together with 13 Jbeta primers. TCRdb keeps only in-frame clones here, not all; method: immunoSEQ multiplex PCR. Of around 92,000 clones in the sample, around 79% were seen once. The CDR3 runs to 15 residues. Trimming stripped 5 bases from V and 0 bases from J, with 10 bases between. In germline, CDR1 is MDHEN, CDR2 SYDVKM. As to this clone: Antigen specificity is unknown.

The origin of this receptor is a female donor in good health and CMV-seropositive. V is TRBV28 and J is TRBJ1-4; D gene uncertain. The material sequenced was PBMCs. As DNA, the CDR3 is TGTGCCAGCAGTCTTACAGCCGCAACTAATGAAAAACTGTTTTTT. Protein: CASSLTAATNEKLFF.